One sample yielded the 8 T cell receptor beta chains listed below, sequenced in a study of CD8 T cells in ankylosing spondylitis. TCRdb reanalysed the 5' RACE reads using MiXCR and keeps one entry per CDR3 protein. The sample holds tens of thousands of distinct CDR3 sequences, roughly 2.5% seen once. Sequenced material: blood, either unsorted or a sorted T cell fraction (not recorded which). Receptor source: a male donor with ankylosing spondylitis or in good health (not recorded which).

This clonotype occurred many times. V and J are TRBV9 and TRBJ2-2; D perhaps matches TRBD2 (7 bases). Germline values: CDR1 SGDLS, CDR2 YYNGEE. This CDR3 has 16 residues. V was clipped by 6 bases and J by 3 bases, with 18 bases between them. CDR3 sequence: CASTLGGGPDTGELFF. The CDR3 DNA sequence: TGTGCCAGCACCCTGGGCGGGGGCCCGGACACCGGGGAGCTGTTTTTT.

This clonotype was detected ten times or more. The CDR3 loop reads CASSVEGNEQFF. In nucleotides, the CDR3 is TGTGCCAGCAGCGTAGAAGGCAATGAGCAGTTCTTC. The chain uses TRBV9 and TRBJ2-1; D remains ambiguous. V lost 0 bases to trimming and J lost 6 bases, with 4 bases between them. Germline values: CDR1 SGDLS, CDR2 YYNGEE. CDR3 length: 12 residues.

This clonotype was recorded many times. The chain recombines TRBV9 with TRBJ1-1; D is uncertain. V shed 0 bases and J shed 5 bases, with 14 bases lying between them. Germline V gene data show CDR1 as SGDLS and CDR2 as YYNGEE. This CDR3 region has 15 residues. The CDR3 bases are TGTGCCAGCAGCGTAGATCCGGCTTCGGGAACTGAAGCTTTCTTT. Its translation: CASSVDPASGTEAFF.

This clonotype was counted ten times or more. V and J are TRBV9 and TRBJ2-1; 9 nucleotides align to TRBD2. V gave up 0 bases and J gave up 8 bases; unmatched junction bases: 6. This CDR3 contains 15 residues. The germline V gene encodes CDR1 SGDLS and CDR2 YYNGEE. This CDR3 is CASSVASGISDEQFF. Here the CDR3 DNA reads TGTGCCAGCAGCGTAGCTAGCGGGATTAGTGATGAGCAGTTCTTC.

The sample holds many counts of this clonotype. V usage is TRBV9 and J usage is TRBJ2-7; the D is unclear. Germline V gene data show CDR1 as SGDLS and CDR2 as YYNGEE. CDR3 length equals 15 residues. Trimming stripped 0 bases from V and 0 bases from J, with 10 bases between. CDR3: CASSVGAYSSYEQYF. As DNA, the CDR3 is TGTGCCAGCAGCGTAGGGGCTTATAGCTCCTACGAGCAGTACTTC.

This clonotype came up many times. The CDR3 sequence: CASSVDPAAGEGEQFF. DNA for the CDR3: TGTGCCAGCAGCGTAGACCCAGCGGCAGGGGAGGGTGAGCAGTTCTTC. The gene calls are TRBV9 and TRBJ2-1, with D possibly TRBD2 on 7 matching bases. Germline CDR1 reads SGDLS; CDR2 reads YYNGEE. V gave up 0 bases and J gave up 9 bases, with 19 bases separating them. The CDR3 has 16 residues. Full variable domain (rest looked up from reference TRBV9 and TRBJ2-1): DSGVTQTPKHLITATGQRVTLRCSPRSGDLSVYWYQQSLDQGLQFLIQYYNGEERAKGNILERFSAQQFPDLHSELNLSSLELGDSALYFCASSVDPAAGEGEQFFGPGTRLTVL.

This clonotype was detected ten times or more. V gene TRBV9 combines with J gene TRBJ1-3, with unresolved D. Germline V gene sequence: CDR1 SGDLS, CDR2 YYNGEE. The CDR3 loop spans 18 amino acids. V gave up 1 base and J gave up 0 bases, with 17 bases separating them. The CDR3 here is CASSVSPLTRSSGNTIYF. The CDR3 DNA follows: TGTGCCAGCAGCGTATCACCCCTAACGAGAAGCTCTGGAAACACCATATATTTT.

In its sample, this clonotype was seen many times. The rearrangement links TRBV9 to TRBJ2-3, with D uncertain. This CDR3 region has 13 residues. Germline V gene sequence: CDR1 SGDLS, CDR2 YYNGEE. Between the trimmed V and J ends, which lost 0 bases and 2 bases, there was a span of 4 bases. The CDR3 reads CASSVGTTDTQYF. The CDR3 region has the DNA TGTGCCAGCAGCGTAGGAACCACAGATACGCAGTATTTT. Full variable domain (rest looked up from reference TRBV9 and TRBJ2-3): DSGVTQTPKHLITATGQRVTLRCSPRSGDLSVYWYQQSLDQGLQFLIQYYNGEERAKGNILERFSAQQFPDLHSELNLSSLELGDSALYFCASSVGTTDTQYFGPGTRLTVL.